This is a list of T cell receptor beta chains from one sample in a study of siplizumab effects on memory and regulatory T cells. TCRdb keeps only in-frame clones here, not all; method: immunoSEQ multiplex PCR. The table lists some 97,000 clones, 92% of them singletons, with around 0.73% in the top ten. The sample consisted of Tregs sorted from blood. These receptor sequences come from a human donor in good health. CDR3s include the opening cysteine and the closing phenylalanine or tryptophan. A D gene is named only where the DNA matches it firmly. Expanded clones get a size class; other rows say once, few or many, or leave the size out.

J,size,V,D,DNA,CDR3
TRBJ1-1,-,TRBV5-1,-,TGCGCCAGCAGCTCCTTCGGGGGGGCGTTGAACGCTGAAGCTTTCTTT,CASSSFGGALNAEAFF
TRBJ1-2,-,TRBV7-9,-,TGTGCCAGCAGCTTAGGGCAGGGGTGGAACTATGGCTACACCTTC,CASSLGQGWNYGYTF
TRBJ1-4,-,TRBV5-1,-,TGCGCCAGCAGCCCGCAGGTGGCAGCAACTAATGAAAAACTGTTTTTT,CASSPQVAATNEKLFF
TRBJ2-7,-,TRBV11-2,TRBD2,TGTGCCAGCAGCGTAGGGACTAGCGGGAGGGGGAAGCAGTACTTC,CASSVGTSGRGKQYF
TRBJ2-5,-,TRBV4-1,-,TGCGCCAGCAGCTTACGACAGACCCAAGAGACCCAGTACTTC,CASSLRQTQETQYF
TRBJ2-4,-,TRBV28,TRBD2,TGTGCCAGCAGTACACTAGCGGAGAAGGTCTTTATCAGGAACATTCAGTACTTC,CASSTLAEKVFIRNIQYF
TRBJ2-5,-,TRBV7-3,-,TGTGCCAGCAGCCAAAAGGGAGAAAAGGGCGTAGAGACCCAGTACTTC,CASSQKGEKGVETQYF
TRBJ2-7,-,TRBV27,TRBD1,TGTGCCAGCAGTTTAAGACAGGGATTCTCCTACGAGCAGTACTTC,CASSLRQGFSYEQYF
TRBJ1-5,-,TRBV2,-,TGTGCCAGCAGCCTATCATGGGGGACTCTCAATAATCAGCCCCAGCATTTT,CASSLSWGTLNNQPQHF
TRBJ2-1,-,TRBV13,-,TGTGCCAGCAGCTCTAAAGGGGGCTCCTACAATGAGCAGTTCTTC,CASSSKGGSYNEQFF
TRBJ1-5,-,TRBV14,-,TGTGCCACCTCAAGGGGAGGATCGGGGCCCCAGCATTTT,CATSRGGSGPQHF
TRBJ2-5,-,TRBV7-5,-,TGTGCCAGAAGCAACCACTGCGGCGGGGAGACCCAGTACTTC,CARSNHCGGETQYF
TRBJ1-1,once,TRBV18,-,TGTGCCAGCTCACCACAACAGATGAACACTGAAGCTTTCTTT,CASSPQQMNTEAFF
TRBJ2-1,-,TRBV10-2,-,TGCGCCAGCAGTGTACAGAATTACAATGAGCAGTTCTTC,CASSVQNYNEQFF
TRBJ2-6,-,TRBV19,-,TGTGCCAGTAGTATCTCCAGCTCTGGGGCCAACGTCCTGACTTTC,CASSISSSGANVLTF
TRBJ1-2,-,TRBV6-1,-,TGTGCCAGCAGTGACTACCAGGGCTACACCTTC,CASSDYQGYTF